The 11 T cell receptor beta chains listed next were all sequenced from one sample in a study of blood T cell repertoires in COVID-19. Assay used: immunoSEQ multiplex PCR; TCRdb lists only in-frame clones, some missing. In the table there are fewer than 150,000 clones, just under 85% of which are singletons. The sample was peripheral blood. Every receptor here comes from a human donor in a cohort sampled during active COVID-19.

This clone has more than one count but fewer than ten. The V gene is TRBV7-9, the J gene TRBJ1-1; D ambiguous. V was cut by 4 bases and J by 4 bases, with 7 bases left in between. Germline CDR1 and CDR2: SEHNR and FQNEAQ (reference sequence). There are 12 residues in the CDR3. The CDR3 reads CASSSPITEAFF. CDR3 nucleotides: TGTGCCAGCAGCTCCCCAATCACTGAAGCTTTCTTT.

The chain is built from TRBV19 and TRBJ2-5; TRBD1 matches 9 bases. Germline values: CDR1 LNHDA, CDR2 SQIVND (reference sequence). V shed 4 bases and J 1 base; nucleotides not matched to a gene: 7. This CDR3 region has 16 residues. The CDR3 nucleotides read TGTGCCAGTAGTAGAATCGGGGGACAGGGCCAAGAGACCCAGTACTTC. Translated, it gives CASSRIGGQGQETQYF. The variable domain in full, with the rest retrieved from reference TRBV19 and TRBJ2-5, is DGGITQSPKYLFRKEGQNVTLSCEQNLNHDAMYWYRQDPGQGLRLIYYSQIVNDFQKGDIAEGYSVSREKKESFPLTVTSAQKNPTAFYLCASSRIGGQGQETQYFGPGTRLLVL.

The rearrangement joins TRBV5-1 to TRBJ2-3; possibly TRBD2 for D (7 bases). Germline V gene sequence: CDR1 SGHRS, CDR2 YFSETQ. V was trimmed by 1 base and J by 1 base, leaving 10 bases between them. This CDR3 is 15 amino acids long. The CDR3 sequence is CASSLRGARTDTQYF. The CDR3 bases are TGCGCCAGCAGCTTGCGGGGGGCCCGCACAGATACGCAGTATTTT. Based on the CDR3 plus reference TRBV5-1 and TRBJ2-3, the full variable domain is KAGVTQTPRYLIKTRGQQVTLSCSPISGHRSVSWYQQTPGQGLQFLFEYFSETQRNKGNFPGRFSGRQFSNSRSEMNVSTLELGDSALYLCASSLRGARTDTQYFGPGTRLTVL.

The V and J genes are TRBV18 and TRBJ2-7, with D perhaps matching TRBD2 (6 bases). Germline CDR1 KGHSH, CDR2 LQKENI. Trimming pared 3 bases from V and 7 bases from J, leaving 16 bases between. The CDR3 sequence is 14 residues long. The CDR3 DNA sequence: TGTGCCAGCTCACCCTGGGGGGTTACGGGTGAGCAGTACTTC. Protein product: CASSPWGVTGEQYF.

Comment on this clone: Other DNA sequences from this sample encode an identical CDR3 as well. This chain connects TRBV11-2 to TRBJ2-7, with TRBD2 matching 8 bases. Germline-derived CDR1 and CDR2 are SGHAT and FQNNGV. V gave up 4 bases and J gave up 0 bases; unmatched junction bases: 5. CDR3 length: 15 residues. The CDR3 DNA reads TGTGCCAGCAGCTCGGGGCTAGCGGGCTCCTACGAGCAGTACTTC. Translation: CASSSGLAGSYEQYF. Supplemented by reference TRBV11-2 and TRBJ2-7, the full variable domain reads EAGVAQSPRYKIIEKRQSVAFWCNPISGHATLYWYQQILGQGPKLLIQFQNNGVVDDSQLPKDRFSAERLKGVDSTLKIQPAKLEDSAVYLCASSSGLAGSYEQYFGPGTRLTVT.

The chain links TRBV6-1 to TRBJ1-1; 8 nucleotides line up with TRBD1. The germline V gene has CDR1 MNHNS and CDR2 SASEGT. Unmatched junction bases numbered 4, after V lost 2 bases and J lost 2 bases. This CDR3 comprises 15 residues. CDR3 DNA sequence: TGTGCCAGCAGTGAACTTCCAGGGGGCAACACTGAAGCTTTCTTT. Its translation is CASSELPGGNTEAFF.

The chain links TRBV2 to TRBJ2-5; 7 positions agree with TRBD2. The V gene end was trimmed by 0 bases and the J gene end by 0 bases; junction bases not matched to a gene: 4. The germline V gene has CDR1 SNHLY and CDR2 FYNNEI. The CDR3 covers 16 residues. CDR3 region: CASSEALLADQETQYF. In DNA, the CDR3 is TGTGCCAGCAGTGAAGCCTTGCTAGCGGACCAAGAGACCCAGTACTTC. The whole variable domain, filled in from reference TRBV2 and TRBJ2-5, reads EPEVTQTPSHQVTQMGQEVILRCVPISNHLYFYWYRQILGQKVEFLVSFYNNEISEKSEIFDDQFSVERPDGSNFTLKIRSTKLEDSAMYFCASSEALLADQETQYFGPGTRLLVL.

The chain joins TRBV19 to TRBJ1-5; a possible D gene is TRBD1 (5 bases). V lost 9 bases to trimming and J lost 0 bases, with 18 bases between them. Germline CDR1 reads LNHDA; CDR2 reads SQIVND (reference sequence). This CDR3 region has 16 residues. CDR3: CARKETVPPSNQPQHF. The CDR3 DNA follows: TGTGCCAGAAAAGAGACAGTCCCGCCTAGCAATCAGCCCCAGCATTTT.

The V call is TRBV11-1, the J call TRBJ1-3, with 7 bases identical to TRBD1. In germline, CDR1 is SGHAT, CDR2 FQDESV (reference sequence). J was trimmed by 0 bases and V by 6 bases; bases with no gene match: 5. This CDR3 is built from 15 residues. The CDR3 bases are TGTGCCAGCAGATCGGACAGGACCTCTGGAAACACCATATATTTT. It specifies CASRSDRTSGNTIYF.

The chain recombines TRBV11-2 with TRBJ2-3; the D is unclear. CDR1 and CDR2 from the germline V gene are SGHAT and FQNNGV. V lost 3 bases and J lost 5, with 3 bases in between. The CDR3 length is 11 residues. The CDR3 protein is CASSFQDTQYF. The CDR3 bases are TGTGCCAGCAGCTTTCAAGATACGCAGTATTTT.

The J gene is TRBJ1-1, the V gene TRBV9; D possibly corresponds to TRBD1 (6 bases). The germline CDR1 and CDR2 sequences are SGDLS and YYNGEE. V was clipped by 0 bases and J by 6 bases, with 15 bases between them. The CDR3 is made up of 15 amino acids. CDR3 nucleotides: TGTGCCAGCAGCGTAGGGGGTAGGGGGTGGGCTGAAGCTTTCTTT. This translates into CASSVGGRGWAEAFF.